This passage covers 31 T cell receptor beta chains from one sample sequenced in a study of control samples from healthy donors and cancer patients. Sequenced by immunoSEQ multiplex PCR; TCRdb stores in-frame clones only, minus some. The sample holds around 55,000 clones, about 92% seen once. The sample comprised PBMCs. These receptors originate from a man aged 35 to 55 with colorectal cancer.

V gene TRBV5-8 combines with J gene TRBJ1-5, with D perhaps TRBD1 (6 bases). V dropped 4 bases and J dropped 6 bases, with 11 bases sitting between them. The germline gives CDR1 SGHTS, CDR2 YDEGEE. The CDR3 loop spans 13 amino acids. The CDR3 here is CASSLGARQPQHF. CDR3 sequence (DNA): TGTGCCAGCAGCCTGGGGGCTCGTCAGCCCCAGCATTTT. Using reference TRBV5-8 and TRBJ1-5 for the parts outside the CDR3, the full variable domain is EAGVTQSPTHLIKTRGQQATLRCSPISGHTSVYWYQQALGLGLQFLLWYDEGEERNRGNFPPRFSGRQFPNYSSELNVNALELEDSALYLCASSLGARQPQHFGDGTRLSIL.

The chain carries TRBV29-1 and TRBJ1-3; D remains ambiguous. CDR1 is SQVTM, CDR2 ANQGSEA, per germline. The CDR3 length is 11 residues. Trimming left V 2 bases short and J 7 bases short, with 6 bases between. The CDR3 DNA sequence: TGCAGCGTTGAAATTGGGAACACCATATATTTT. Protein product: CSVEIGNTIYF. Looking up the rest from reference TRBV29-1 and TRBJ1-3 gives the full variable domain: SAVISQKPSRDICQRGTSLTIQCQVDSQVTMMFWYRQQPGQSLTLIATANQGSEATYESGFVIDKFPISRPNLTFSTLTVSNMSPEDSSIYLCSVEIGNTIYFGEGSWLTVV.

The chain joins TRBV19 to TRBJ1-2; tentatively, D is TRBD1 (5 bases). This CDR3 region has 14 residues. CDR1 is LNHDA and CDR2 is SQIVND in the germline V gene (reference sequence). Trimming took 7 bases from V and 2 from J, leaving 14 bases between them. Here the CDR3 DNA reads TGTGCCAGTACCCGACAGAGCACCAACTATGGCTACACCTTC. Translation gives CASTRQSTNYGYTF.

This clone was observed a few times. The chain uses TRBV28 and TRBJ2-1; no firm D call. This CDR3 is 17 amino acids long. Trimming left V 6 bases short and J 1 base short, with 19 bases between. Germline CDR1 and CDR2: MDHEN and SYDVKM. In nucleotides, the CDR3 is TGTGCCAGCAGCCTAGAGGAAGGAGCTGGATCCTACAATGAGCAGTTCTTC. Translation: CASSLEEGAGSYNEQFF.

The CDR3 loop reads CASSIGLDPYEQYF. The DNA of the CDR3 is TGTGCCAGTAGTATAGGACTAGACCCCTACGAGCAGTACTTC. The V call is TRBV19, the J call TRBJ2-7; D is perhaps TRBD2 (6 bases). The CDR3 spans 14 residues. Trimming removed 1 base from V and 2 bases from J, with 9 bases in between. Per germline, CDR1 LNHDA and CDR2 SQIVND (reference sequence).

The chain carries TRBV4-1 and TRBJ1-1; no definite D call. The CDR3 loop spans 13 amino acids. Germline V gives CDR1 MGHRA, CDR2 YSYEKL. The V end was cut by 5 bases, the J end by 7 bases, with 14 bases between. The CDR3 protein is CASSYEGLSEAFF. For the CDR3, the DNA is TGCGCCAGCAGCTACGAAGGGCTGAGTGAAGCTTTCTTT.

This clone was seen just once. The chain combines TRBV7-9 with TRBJ2-1; no definite D call. The CDR3 consists of 14 residues. Deletions cut 1 base from V and 10 bases from J, with 14 bases between. The germline gives CDR1 SEHNR, CDR2 FQNEAQ (reference sequence). CDR3 sequence: CASSLVGSYGEQFF. The CDR3 nucleotides are TGTGCCAGCAGCTTAGTGGGAAGTTACGGCGAGCAGTTCTTC.

The J gene is TRBJ1-1, the V gene TRBV11-3; D call uncertain. CDR3 length: 12 residues. The V end lost 4 bases, the J end lost 7 bases, and 10 bases lay between the germline ends. CDR1 is SGHNT, CDR2 YENEEA, per germline. The CDR3 reads CASSYDGIEAFF. In DNA, the CDR3 is TGTGCCAGCAGCTACGACGGGATTGAAGCTTTCTTT. Drawing the rest from reference TRBV11-3 and TRBJ1-1, the complete variable domain is EAGVVQSPRYKIIEKKQPVAFWCNPISGHNTLYWYLQNLGQGPELLIRYENEEAVDDSQLPKDRFSAERLKGVDSTLKIQPAELGDSAVYLCASSYDGIEAFFGQGTRLTVV.

V is TRBV12-5 and J is TRBJ2-7; weak D call: TRBD1 (5 bases). Per the germline V gene, CDR1 is LGHNT and CDR2 is FRNRAP. The V and J ends lost 1 base and 6 bases respectively, with 10 bases between them. The CDR3 is 13 residues long. The CDR3 DNA reads as TGTGCTAGTGGTTTGGACAGGTGGTCCGAGCAGTACTTC. Protein sequence: CASGLDRWSEQYF.

This rearrangement joins TRBV5-1 to TRBJ2-1; no reliable D call. The CDR3 spans 13 residues. Between the trimmed V and J ends, which lost 0 bases and 4 bases, there was a span of 5 bases. Germline V CDR1 and CDR2: SGHRS, YFSETQ. The CDR3 here is CASSLDVYNEQFF. In DNA form, the CDR3 reads TGCGCCAGCAGCTTGGATGTTTACAATGAGCAGTTCTTC.

The chain has TRBV19 and TRBJ2-2; TRBD2 aligns across 15 bases. With 7 bases clipped from V and 5 bases from J, the junction kept 8 bases outside the gene matches. This CDR3 has 17 amino acids. The V gene's germline CDR1 is LNHDA and CDR2 SQIVND (reference sequence). In DNA form, the CDR3 reads TGTGCCAGTACCCGGGGACTAGCGGGAGGTCGAACCGGGGAGCTGTTTTTT. It yields the protein CASTRGLAGGRTGELFF.

The table lists this clone with a few counts. The rearrangement uses TRBV6-1 and TRBJ1-2; TRBD1 matches 7 bases. The V segment lost 0 bases and the J segment 8 bases; nucleotides outside the gene matches: 12. The CDR3 sequence is 16 residues long. Germline V CDR1 and CDR2: MNHNS, SASEGT. The CDR3 DNA reads as TGTGCCAGCAGTGAAGCGCAAAAGGGGGCAGCGAAGGGCTACACCTTC. Translated: CASSEAQKGAAKGYTF.

The V call is TRBV2, the J call TRBJ2-7; the match to TRBD1 covers 11 bases. This CDR3 region has 13 residues. Germline V gene sequence: CDR1 SNHLY, CDR2 FYNNEI. V lost 8 bases to trimming and J lost 1 base; unmatched junction nucleotides: 1. The CDR3 sequence: CASGTGGSYEQYF. In DNA, the CDR3 is TGTGCCAGCGGGACAGGGGGGTCCTACGAGCAGTACTTC.

The CDR3 DNA follows: TGTGCCAGCAGTCCCGGAAGAGGGAGGAATGAGCAGTTCTTC. Residues: CASSPGRGRNEQFF. This chain connects TRBV27 to TRBJ2-1; perhaps TRBD2 as D (6 bases). Deletions cut 5 bases from V and 7 bases from J, with 15 bases between. Germline-derived CDR1 and CDR2 are MNHEY and SMNVEV (reference sequence). The length of the CDR3 is 14 residues.

The chain couples TRBV7-9 to TRBJ2-7, with TRBD1 identical over 11 bases. The V segment lost 4 bases and the J segment 3 bases; nucleotides outside the gene matches: 2. The CDR3 loop spans 14 amino acids. Germline V gene data show CDR1 as SEHNR and CDR2 as FQNEAQ (reference sequence). CDR3 residues: CASSSGQGGYEQYF. CDR3 DNA: TGTGCCAGCAGCTCGGGACAGGGGGGCTACGAGCAGTACTTC.

This chain joins TRBV15 and TRBJ1-4; no firm D call. The CDR3 covers 14 residues. Trimming shortened V by 5 bases and J by 2 bases, and 9 bases separated the two germline ends. CDR1 is LNHNV and CDR2 is YYDKDF in the germline V gene (reference sequence). In DNA form, the CDR3 reads TGTGCCACCAGCCCGGAGGCGACTAATGAAAAACTGTTTTTT. Its translation: CATSPEATNEKLFF. Based on the CDR3 plus reference TRBV15 and TRBJ1-4, the full variable domain is DAMVIQNPRYQVTQFGKPVTLSCSQTLNHNVMYWYQQKSSQAPKLLFHYYDKDFNNEADTPDNFQSRRPNTSFCFLDIRSPGLGDTAMYLCATSPEATNEKLFFGSGTQLSVL.

The V call is TRBV7-8, the J call TRBJ2-7; 9 bases are shared with TRBD1. V was pared by 2 bases and J by 2 bases, with 10 bases of the junction left unmatched. This CDR3 contains 17 residues. The germline V gene has CDR1 SGHVS and CDR2 FQNEAQ. The CDR3 loop reads CASSLLSGDRVAYEQYF. CDR3 nucleotide sequence: TGTGCCAGCAGCTTACTGTCTGGGGACAGGGTGGCCTACGAGCAGTACTTC.

This clone was seen more than once but under ten times. This sequence joins TRBV5-6 and TRBJ2-5; weak D call: TRBD2 (6 bases). The germline V gene encodes CDR1 SGHDT and CDR2 YYEEEE. The CDR3 is 14 residues long. The ends were cut back, 4 bases at V and 2 bases at J, with 12 bases in the middle. For the CDR3, the DNA is TGTGCCAGCAGCCCACCGGGACTTCAAGAGACCCAGTACTTC. This translates into CASSPPGLQETQYF.

The rearrangement joins TRBV5-4 to TRBJ2-4; TRBD1 might be the D (5 bases). The CDR3 runs 13 residues. Germline V gives CDR1 SGHNT, CDR2 YYREEE (reference sequence). V lost 2 bases and J lost 5, with 8 bases in between. The chain's CDR3 is CASSFWGQNIQYF. DNA for the CDR3: TGTGCCAGCAGCTTTTGGGGCCAAAACATTCAGTACTTC.

The table lists this clone with a count of one. This chain uses TRBV10-1 with TRBJ1-3; TRBD1 is a possible D gene (6 bases). V was cut by 0 bases and J by 4 bases, with 10 bases left in between. The CDR3 runs 15 residues. Per germline, CDR1 WNHNN and CDR2 SYGVQD (reference sequence). In DNA form, the CDR3 reads TGCGCCAGCAGTGAGTCGACAGGCCGAGGAAACACCATATATTTT. This sequence encodes CASSESTGRGNTIYF.

The chain has TRBV7-8 and TRBJ2-1; the match to TRBD2 covers 14 bases. This CDR3 is built from 17 residues. Germline V gene data show CDR1 as SGHVS and CDR2 as FQNEAQ. V shed 4 bases and J 2 bases; nucleotides not matched to a gene: 4. The CDR3: CASSSRLAGGTYNEQFF. Written as DNA, the CDR3 is TGTGCCAGCAGCTCCAGACTAGCGGGAGGGACCTACAATGAGCAGTTCTTC.

The chain recombines TRBV15 with TRBJ1-2; TRBD1 might be the D (6 bases). The length of the CDR3 is 11 residues. V was shortened by 6 bases and J by 6 bases, with 8 bases between the two germline ends. Germline V gives CDR1 LNHNV, CDR2 YYDKDF (reference sequence). In nucleotides, the CDR3 is TGTGCCACCAGGGGGACACATGGCTACACCTTC. It encodes CATRGTHGYTF. The full variable domain, completed using reference TRBV15 and TRBJ1-2, is DAMVIQNPRYQVTQFGKPVTLSCSQTLNHNVMYWYQQKSSQAPKLLFHYYDKDFNNEADTPDNFQSRRPNTSFCFLDIRSPGLGDTAMYLCATRGTHGYTFGSGTRLTVV.

This chain links TRBV24-1 with TRBJ2-1; TRBD1 matches 8 bases. Germline CDR1 reads KGHDR; CDR2 reads SFDVKD. After removal of 2 bases from V and 3 bases from J, the junction contained 5 bases not matched to a gene. The CDR3 contains 16 residues. This CDR3 is CATSDSGQVNYNEQFF. In nucleotides, the CDR3 is TGTGCCACCAGTGATTCGGGACAGGTGAACTACAATGAGCAGTTCTTC.

DNA of the CDR3: TGTGCCAGCAGCGTAGCTGGAGGGCCACGATCACCCCTCCACTTT. Protein sequence: CASSVAGGPRSPLHF. V is TRBV9 and J is TRBJ1-6; D remains unclear. The CDR3 is made up of 15 amino acids. From germline, CDR1 is SGDLS and CDR2 YYNGEE. V lost 0 bases and J 10 bases, leaving 14 bases between the germline ends. Together with reference TRBV9 and TRBJ1-6, the CDR3 gives the full variable domain: DSGVTQTPKHLITATGQRVTLRCSPRSGDLSVYWYQQSLDQGLQFLIQYYNGEERAKGNILERFSAQQFPDLHSELNLSSLELGDSALYFCASSVAGGPRSPLHFGNGTRLTVT.

The chain has TRBV5-1 and TRBJ1-1; D is unclear. Trimming pared 0 bases from V and 0 bases from J, leaving 12 bases between. Germline loops: CDR1 SGHRS, CDR2 YFSETQ. The CDR3 has 16 amino acids. The CDR3, as DNA: TGCGCCAGCAGCTTGGAGTGGCGGGGAATGAACACTGAAGCTTTCTTT. Translating gives CASSLEWRGMNTEAFF. Variable domain in full (rest from reference TRBV5-1 and TRBJ1-1): KAGVTQTPRYLIKTRGQQVTLSCSPISGHRSVSWYQQTPGQGLQFLFEYFSETQRNKGNFPGRFSGRQFSNSRSEMNVSTLELGDSALYLCASSLEWRGMNTEAFFGQGTRLTVV.

The rearrangement links TRBV7-9 to TRBJ2-7; the match to TRBD1 covers 7 bases. The V gene end was trimmed by 7 bases and the J gene end by 7 bases; junction bases not matched to a gene: 19. The CDR3 runs 16 residues. The germline gives CDR1 SEHNR, CDR2 FQNEAQ (reference sequence). The CDR3 sequence: CASTFSYSGTEHEQYF. The DNA of the CDR3 is TGTGCCAGCACCTTTTCCTATTCCGGGACAGAACATGAGCAGTACTTC.

This chain connects TRBV4-1 to TRBJ2-3; D unresolved. The CDR3 has 13 amino acids. Per the germline V gene, CDR1 is MGHRA and CDR2 is YSYEKL. The V end lost 4 bases, the J end lost 3 bases, and 8 bases lay between the germline ends. For the CDR3, the DNA is TGCGCCAGCAGCCCCCCAGGTACAGATACGCAGTATTTT. It is translated as CASSPPGTDTQYF.

The genes are TRBV5-6 and TRBJ1-5; D is ambiguous. Germline V gene sequence: CDR1 SGHDT, CDR2 YYEEEE. CDR3 size: 14 residues. Deletions cut 2 bases from V and 6 bases from J, with 12 bases between. The CDR3 DNA sequence: TGTGCCAGCAGCTTCTGGTCCGGCAGTCAGCCCCAGCATTTT. Translating gives CASSFWSGSQPQHF.

This chain links TRBV27 with TRBJ1-6; D is uncertain. The CDR3 is 15 amino acids. Germline CDR1 reads MNHEY; CDR2 reads SMNVEV (reference sequence). Trimming took 6 bases from V and 9 from J, leaving 18 bases between them. CDR3 nucleotides: TGTGCCAGCAGCCTACTTTATGGTAGTGGTTCACCCCTCCACTTT. This gives the protein CASSLLYGSGSPLHF.

This clone was seen only a few times. This rearrangement joins TRBV11-3 to TRBJ2-7; D uncertain. In germline, CDR1 is SGHNT, CDR2 YENEEA. V was trimmed by 2 bases and J by 5 bases, leaving 13 bases between them. This CDR3 comprises 14 residues. CDR3 coding DNA: TGTGCCAGCAGCTTAATAGACCGACAAGACGAGCAGTACTTC. Residues: CASSLIDRQDEQYF.

This clone occurred once. The chain couples TRBV19 to TRBJ2-1, with 8 bases that match TRBD1. Germline V gene lookup returns CDR1 LNHDA and CDR2 SQIVND (reference sequence). This CDR3 is 14 amino acids long. The V gene end was trimmed by 6 bases and the J gene end by 5 bases; junction bases not matched to a gene: 6. The CDR3 DNA sequence: TGTGCCAGTAGGGTGGACAGGGTAAACAATGAGCAGTTCTTC. Translated: CASRVDRVNNEQFF.